This TCR beta chain was observed in a study of blood T cell repertoires in COVID-19 (dated by TCRdb to the early 2020s). Background for the entire study: Samples from collaborators originated in the United States, Italy and Spain and spanned both the acute and convalescent phases of COVID-19. The prospective study material was composed of cDNA or gDNA derived from T cells, B-cell-depleted T cells, or PBMCs. Subjects who had been exposed to COVID-19, were actively infected with it, or had recovered from it provided the deeply sampled blood TCRbeta repertoires that made up the dataset. The repertoires were made available in a free public database intended to serve as a resource for research on the immune response to SARS-CoV-2. Samples were obtained from the ongoing ImmuneRACE study (first 160 participants) and from about 1,300 subjects provided by 6 global collaborators. A de-identified subject ID, COVID-19 status, age in years and sex were almost always included in the sample metadata. HLA class I and class II types, where available, came from metadata supplied by the sample provider rather than from assay-based typing. Points the paper makes about the study in general: Clinical and demographic metadata were provided uncurated, with the amount varying by source and participant.

CDR1 and CDR2 are drawn from the germline V gene: MNHEY, SVGAGI. Trimming at the junction amounts to 2 bases on V and 4 bases on J, and the germline ends lie 12 bases apart. CDR3 length: 14 amino acids, cysteine to phenylalanine. The DNA shown is the 42-base CDR3, in frame from base 1. The immunoSEQ Assay, a bias-controlled multiplex PCR, was used to amplify TCRbeta CDR3 regions from genomic DNA. The source study handled its data this way. Within the assay, amplification of reference gene primers was used to estimate how many nucleated cells each sample contained. To quantify the absolute abundance of each unique TCRbeta CDR3 rearrangement, sequence reads were collapsed and filtered. For each sample, productive Simpson clonality was calculated by taking the square root of Simpson's diversity index across productive rearrangements. The immuneACCESS repertoire file appears here via TCRdb, limited to in-frame rearrangements. These files lack a portion of the clones; in checked studies, under half of the deficit traces to unresolved V genes, and the cause of the others is not known. That table supplies the V and J calls and clone size; D and trimming were determined from the DNA. A total of 110,000 to 150,000 clones appear in this sample, approximately 84% of them only once. The ten biggest clones cover 5% to 6% of the sample.

Of note for this clone: The antigen it recognizes is unknown. No base-level quality is on record; no much larger clone is a single base apart.

Enrolling through a virtual design, the prospective study's participants ranged in age from roughly 18 to 90 years and lived across roughly 24 United States geographic areas. In the prospective study, cohorts were assigned on the basis of participant-reported clinical history obtained from a screening survey and a study questionnaire. Mobile phlebotomists in the prospective study collected whole blood, serum and a nasopharyngeal or oropharyngeal swab from every participant. Prospective study participants could optionally give additional blood draws and questionnaires over an approximately 2-month period. Before DNA extraction, prospective study blood samples were shipped either frozen or at room temperature.

The sample comprised PBMCs or T cells enriched from blood (not recorded which). The rearrangement joined TRBV6-5 to TRBJ2-7; there is no confident call for the D gene. This clonotype was sampled from a man between 35 and 55 years old with acute COVID-19. The CDR3 region reads CASSYQAILYEQYF. DNA sequence: TGTGCCAGCAGTTACCAGGCCATTCTGTACGAGCAGTACTTC.